This T cell receptor beta chain stems from a study of Graves' ophthalmopathy and Graves' hyperthyroidism. About the research overall: Specimen type is peripheral blood, obtained at initial diagnosis before any treatment.

As the template, RNA transcripts were used to amplify TCR beta CDR3 regions. HTBI-primed RT-PCR formed the first round, and a multiplex PCR formed the second. MiXCR, applied by TCRdb to the multiplex PCR reads, yields one record per CDR3 protein. The sample records almost 750,000 distinct CDR3 sequences, 40% being singletons. This clonotype was detected ten times or more. The CDR3 sequence is 14 residues long. Germline V gene data show CDR1 as SNHLY and CDR2 as FYNNEI. Trimming stripped 7 bases from V and 1 base from J, with 11 bases between. Other autoimmune disease, uncontrolled infection, pregnancy and lactation led to exclusion.

Sequencing was done on a sample of peripheral blood. The chain links TRBV2 to TRBJ1-5, with D perhaps matching TRBD1 (5 bases). The TCR sequence derives from an adult man with Graves' ophthalmopathy. The CDR3 reads CASNLGGSNQPQHF. The DNA for the CDR3 is TGTGCCAGCAACCTGGGGGGGAGCAATCAGCCCCAGCATTTT.